Detailed here is one TCR beta chain. The data were taken from a study of blood T cell repertoires in COVID-19. In the study overall: Both acute and convalescent COVID-19 samples were obtained from the United States, Italy and Spain.

Per the authors' pipeline: Nucleated cell counts were estimated from reference gene primer amplification. Generated by immunoSEQ multiplex PCR, the TCRdb table keeps only in-frame clones and is missing some. The V and J calls and clone size are taken from that table; D and trimming were inferred from the DNA. The data hold approximately 440,000 clones, with 80% to 95% observed a single time. What was sequenced was PBMCs or T cells enriched from blood (not recorded which). This clonotype originated in a man between 18 and 29 years old who had recovered from COVID-19.

Written as DNA, the CDR3 is TGTGCCAGCAGCATAGACGACAGGAACCACTATGGCTACACCTTC. Protein: CASSIDDRNHYGYTF. V gene TRBV7-6 combines with J gene TRBJ1-2, with a possible D match to TRBD1 (6 bases). This CDR3 region has 15 residues. Trimming stripped 5 bases from V and 3 bases from J, with 16 bases between. The germline CDR1 and CDR2 sequences are SGHVS and FNYEAQ.